This T cell receptor (beta chain) originates from a study of spatial heterogeneity in lung cancer. Study summary: Each time, sequencing found more beta-chain sequences than alpha-chain sequences.

TCRdb ran MiXCR on the 5' RACE reads and lists one entry per CDR3 protein. The table lists more than 60,000 distinct CDR3 sequences, roughly 8% of them singletons. Sample time point: sample taken at primary tumor resection. Sequencing was performed on whole RNA extracted from tumor and nontumor lung tissue, or from frozen PBMC, and the material was left unsorted. The germline gives CDR1 SGHRS, CDR2 YFSETQ. The V end lost 3 bases, the J end lost 1 base, and 2 bases lay between the germline ends. The CDR3 extends over 13 amino acids. The receptor comes from a male donor with early-stage non-small cell lung cancer. Sequences were derived from PBMCs, sampled at surgery. The chain has TRBV5-1 and TRBJ2-6; D remains ambiguous. CDR3 amino acids: CASSWSGANVLTF. CDR3 nucleotides: TGCGCCAGCAGCTGGTCTGGGGCCAACGTCCTGACTTTC.